Here is one T cell receptor beta chain with its context. Trimming stripped 0 bases from V and 6 bases from J, with 11 bases between. This CDR3 spans 14 amino acids. CDR1 is KGHSH, CDR2 LQKENI, per germline. The source of the sample is a study of blood T cell repertoires in COVID-19. Study overall: Sites across the United States, Italy and Spain contributed samples from acute and convalescent COVID-19.

As processed by the authors: Nucleated cell counts were estimated from reference gene primer amplification. Profiled with immunoSEQ multiplex PCR; TCRdb holds only in-frame clones, not every one. The DNA gave D and trimming, while V, J and clone size come from that table. Counted here are 410,000 or so clones, roughly 89% occurring once; the ten biggest clones make up more than 1.4%. The origin of this receptor is a woman under 40 with active or convalescent COVID-19. The source material was peripheral blood. The chain has TRBV18 and TRBJ1-2; D is undetermined. The CDR3 is CASSPPEGGDGYTF. CDR3 nucleotide sequence: TGTGCCAGCTCACCACCGGAGGGTGGGGATGGCTACACCTTC.